The subject of this entry is one T cell receptor (beta chain). Measured with immunoSEQ multiplex PCR; TCRdb has only the in-frame clones, and not every one. Of some 97,000 clones detected, around nine tenths appear once; the ten largest clones hold 3% to 4%. V lost 7 bases to trimming and J lost 3 bases; unmatched junction nucleotides: 8. CDR1 and CDR2 from the germline V gene are SGHTA and FQGNSA. CDR3 length: 14 amino acids. This specimen comes from a study of T cell responses to AZD1222 COVID-19 vaccine. The chain recombines TRBV7-2 with TRBJ2-7, with 8 bases identical to TRBD1. This receptor was taken from an adult in good health. The source material was peripheral blood, sampled on day 0 of AZD1222 vaccination. For the CDR3, the DNA is TGTGCCAGCAACCTGGGACAGGACCTCTACGAGCAGTACTTC. Protein product: CASNLGQDLYEQYF.